Listed here are 17 T cell receptor beta chains from one sample, sequenced in a study of cytomegalovirus exposure and HLA in healthy donors. Profiled with immunoSEQ multiplex PCR; TCRdb holds only in-frame clones, not every one. The sample includes roughly 80,000 clones, about 92% of them seen just once. The sequenced sample was PBMCs. The source is a man in his late teens or twenties in good health and CMV-seronegative.

V usage is TRBV27 and J usage is TRBJ1-6; 7 bases are a match to TRBD1. V shed 7 bases and J 8 bases; nucleotides not matched to a gene: 8. This CDR3 comprises 14 residues. Germline assignment: CDR1 MNHEY and CDR2 SMNVEV (reference sequence). The CDR3 sequence: CASNRGDVDSPLHF. In DNA form, the CDR3 reads TGTGCCAGCAACAGGGGCGACGTCGATTCACCCCTCCACTTT.

The chain uses TRBV12-5 and TRBJ2-1; 9 nucleotides match TRBD2. The CDR3 totals 15 residues. The V gene's germline CDR1 is LGHNT and CDR2 FRNRAP. Germline trimming cut 3 bases from V and 8 bases from J; bases unmatched to any gene: 8. CDR3 amino acids: CASGFLGLAGDEQFF. The CDR3 DNA reads TGTGCTAGTGGTTTTCTGGGGTTAGCGGGAGATGAGCAGTTCTTC.

The chain employs TRBV30 and TRBJ1-3; D not resolved. The V gene's germline CDR1 is GTSNPN and CDR2 SVGIG (reference sequence). V lost 0 bases to trimming and J lost 8 bases, with 17 bases between them. The CDR3 has 15 amino acids. The CDR3 sequence: CAWSVRGRTRDTIYF. DNA for the CDR3: TGTGCCTGGAGTGTACGAGGCAGGACTAGAGACACCATATATTTT.

This clone has just a few counts. The V gene is TRBV10-2, the J gene TRBJ1-6; a weak D match, TRBD1 (6 bases). V lost 8 bases and J 7 bases, leaving 15 bases between the germline ends. Germline V gene data show CDR1 as WSHSY and CDR2 as SAAADI. This CDR3 contains 14 residues. CDR3 sequence reads: CASGGRTANSPLHF. The CDR3 DNA sequence: TGCGCCAGCGGAGGTCGGACAGCCAATTCACCCCTCCACTTT.

The CDR3 DNA follows: TGCGCCAGCAGGGGGGACAGAGATCAGCCCCAGCATTTT. This encodes CASRGDRDQPQHF. The chain is built from TRBV5-1 and TRBJ1-5; 7 bases are shared with TRBD1. J gave up 5 bases and V 5 bases, and 4 bases lay outside the gene matches. The CDR3 length is 13 residues. Germline V gives CDR1 SGHRS, CDR2 YFSETQ.

In its sample, this clone was seen a few times. The genes are TRBV2 and TRBJ1-2, with a possible D match to TRBD1 (6 bases). With 4 bases removed from V and 3 bases from J, the gap between germline ends came to 15 bases. Germline V gene data show CDR1 as SNHLY and CDR2 as FYNNEI. There are 15 residues in the CDR3. The CDR3 DNA is TGTGCCAGCAGTGTAGCCACAGGGTCTTACTATGGCTACACCTTC. As protein: CASSVATGSYYGYTF.

This clone has a single count. The chain uses TRBV5-1 and TRBJ1-1; 11 bases are shared with TRBD1. In germline, CDR1 is SGHRS, CDR2 YFSETQ. J gave up 5 bases and V 4 bases, and 4 bases lay outside the gene matches. This CDR3 is 14 amino acids long. The CDR3 is CASSQGTGGTEAFF. The CDR3, as DNA: TGCGCCAGCAGCCAAGGGACAGGGGGGACTGAAGCTTTCTTT.

The rearrangement uses TRBV30 and TRBJ2-7; the match to TRBD2 covers 11 bases. V lost 2 bases and J lost 7; bases outside the gene matches: 4. Germline-derived CDR1 and CDR2 are GTSNPN and SVGIG (reference sequence). The CDR3 is 13 residues long. CDR3 protein: CAWSTSGSGEQYF. CDR3 nucleotides: TGTGCCTGGAGTACTAGCGGGAGTGGTGAGCAGTACTTC.

The J gene is TRBJ2-2, the V gene TRBV2; 10 bases fit TRBD1. The CDR3 has 16 residues. The germline V gene encodes CDR1 SNHLY and CDR2 FYNNEI. V dropped 3 bases and J dropped 2; count of bases not matched to a gene: 3. CDR3 sequence (DNA): TGTGCCAGCAGTGAGAGGGACAGGGGAAACACCGGGGAGCTGTTTTTT. Protein sequence: CASSERDRGNTGELFF.

The V and J genes are TRBV18 and TRBJ2-3; 8 nucleotides line up with TRBD1. With V trimmed by 3 bases and J by 2 bases, 10 bases remained unmatched. Per the germline V gene, CDR1 is KGHSH and CDR2 is LQKENI. CDR3 length: 17 residues. CDR3 residues: CASSPRDRQPYTDTQYF. For the CDR3, the DNA is TGTGCCAGCTCACCCCGGGACAGGCAGCCCTACACAGATACGCAGTATTTT.

V gene TRBV7-2 combines with J gene TRBJ1-2; D is possibly TRBD1 (5 bases). Trimming stripped 5 bases from V and 2 bases from J, with 15 bases between. The germline gives CDR1 SGHTA, CDR2 FQGNSA. The CDR3 has 15 residues. The CDR3 region has the DNA TGTGCCAGCAGCCCGCGGGGGGACGTAAACTATGGCTACACCTTC. It translates to CASSPRGDVNYGYTF.

The V call is TRBV13, the J call TRBJ1-6; possibly TRBD1 for D (5 bases). Germline assignment: CDR1 PRHDT and CDR2 FYEKMQ (reference sequence). V was cut by 7 bases and J by 1 base, with 11 bases left in between. There are 15 residues in the CDR3. The CDR3 sequence is CASILRGSYNSPLHF. Written as DNA, the CDR3 is TGTGCCAGCATCCTAAGGGGATCCTATAATTCACCCCTCCACTTT.

V is TRBV2 and J is TRBJ2-7; no firm D call. This CDR3 region has 14 residues. Germline lookup yields CDR1 SNHLY and CDR2 FYNNEI. Between the trimmed V and J ends, which lost 3 bases and 1 base, there was a span of 10 bases. The CDR3 coding sequence is TGTGCCAGCAGTGAGAGGCAGACTTCCTACGAGCAGTACTTC. Translating gives CASSERQTSYEQYF.

The chain joins TRBV12-5 to TRBJ2-5, with TRBD1 identical over 10 bases. The CDR3 is made up of 15 amino acids. V shed 6 bases and J 5 bases; nucleotides not matched to a gene: 9. Germline loops: CDR1 LGHNT, CDR2 FRNRAP. CDR3 coding DNA: TGTGCTAGTGGGCGCGACAGGGGGCGCGGGGAGACCCAGTACTTC. Its translation: CASGRDRGRGETQYF.

The chain recombines TRBV5-1 with TRBJ2-5, with 8 bases fitting TRBD2. The CDR3 covers 15 residues. The germline gives CDR1 SGHRS, CDR2 YFSETQ. J lost 5 bases, V lost 4 bases, and 10 bases had no gene match. This CDR3 is CASSGGGGTPETQYF. The CDR3 DNA is TGCGCCAGCAGCGGTGGCGGGGGGACGCCGGAGACCCAGTACTTC.

This chain connects TRBV7-2 to TRBJ2-3, with 8 bases fitting TRBD2. Losses at the gene ends were 4 bases for V and 4 bases for J; bases not matched to a gene: 19. The CDR3 consists of 19 residues. Germline loops: CDR1 SGHTA, CDR2 FQGNSA. CDR3 DNA sequence: TGTGCCAGCAGCTATACCGGGGGGGTTAGCGGGAACCCCCCAGATACGCAGTATTTT. It specifies CASSYTGGVSGNPPDTQYF.

This clone was observed a few times. This chain uses TRBV30 with TRBJ2-7; 7 bases line up with TRBD2. The CDR3 covers 14 residues. V lost 5 bases, J lost 1 base, and 8 bases stayed unmatched. Germline V gene sequence: CDR1 GTSNPN, CDR2 SVGIG (reference sequence). The CDR3 DNA is TGTGCCTGGGGACGGGGCGGGAGATCCTACGAGCAGTACTTC. Its protein product is CAWGRGGRSYEQYF.